This T cell receptor beta chain was retrieved from a study of post-analysis software for immune sequencing data. On this clonotype: No antigen is known for it.

Included in the TCR beta cDNA libraries were unique molecular identifiers. MiXCR was run by TCRdb on the PCR reads, yielding one entry per CDR3 protein. The sample shows about 820,000 distinct CDR3 sequences, under 70% of them seen only once. Whole-study findings and limits: Included in a set of roughly five TRBV segments more frequent in patients than controls were TRBV5-6, TRBV5-1 and TRBV20-1.

Germline values: CDR1 SNHLY, CDR2 FYNNEI. Trimming removed 4 bases from V and 2 bases from J, with 8 bases in between. CDR3 length: 13 residues. The chain couples TRBV2 to TRBJ2-5; D is undetermined. The receptor's source is a girl under 18 with multiple sclerosis. The sequencing sample was made of blood. This CDR3 reads CASSVNKQETQYF. CDR3 nucleotide sequence: TGTGCCAGCAGTGTTAACAAGCAAGAGACCCAGTACTTC.